The clone carrying this T cell receptor beta chain was recorded once. In the original processing: Scientists estimated how many nucleated cells there were by amplifying reference gene primers. TCRdb keeps only in-frame clones here, not all; method: immunoSEQ multiplex PCR. V and J calls and clone size come straight from that table; D and trimming were deduced from the DNA. The table shows tens of thousands of clones, with more than 70% occurring only once. The data stem from a study of blood T cell repertoires in COVID-19. Study-wide background: Samples of COVID-19 (acute and convalescent) were obtained from the United States, Italy and Spain. T cells, B-cell-depleted T cells, or PBMCs supplied cDNA or gDNA.

V gave up 6 bases and J gave up 5 bases, with 14 bases separating them. CDR3 length equals 14 residues. Germline lookup yields CDR1 SNHLY and CDR2 FYNNEI. The clonotype was recovered from a man in his sixties with acute or convalescent COVID-19. Material: peripheral blood. The V call is TRBV2, the J call TRBJ2-1; possible D gene TRBD2, 5 bases. This CDR3 is CASRPSGVDNEQFF. In nucleotides, the CDR3 is TGTGCCAGCAGACCCTCCGGGGTGGACAATGAGCAGTTCTTC. Based on the CDR3 plus reference TRBV2 and TRBJ2-1, the full variable domain is EPEVTQTPSHQVTQMGQEVILRCVPISNHLYFYWYRQILGQKVEFLVSFYNNEISEKSEIFDDQFSVERPDGSNFTLKIRSTKLEDSAMYFCASRPSGVDNEQFFGPGTRLTVL.